The 19 T cell receptor beta chains listed next were all sequenced from one sample in a study of beta chain features in type 1 diabetes. TCRB transcripts that were expressed got sequenced, as all of the isolated RNA had been reverse transcribed. Repertoires were generated with immunoSEQ multiplex PCR, while TCRdb's copy carries only in-frame clones and drops some. The table lists about 320,000 clones, 12% to 15% of them singletons. Sequencing was done on a sample of central memory CD4+ T cells from blood. These receptors originate from a man younger than 40 in good health.

A few counts support this clone. V usage is TRBV2 and J usage is TRBJ2-3, with unresolved D. Germline V gives CDR1 SNHLY, CDR2 FYNNEI. The CDR3 runs to 15 residues. V was clipped by 5 bases and J by 1 base, with 13 bases between them. The chain's CDR3 is CASSPRPAGTDTQYF. The CDR3 DNA sequence: TGTGCCAGCAGTCCCAGACCCGCAGGCACAGATACGCAGTATTTT.

The table lists this clone with many counts. This same CDR3 is encoded by further DNA sequences in the sample. V usage is TRBV28 and J usage is TRBJ1-2; D gene unclear. Trimming left V 4 bases short and J 4 bases short, with 7 bases between. The CDR3 totals 12 residues. Germline CDR1 MDHEN, CDR2 SYDVKM. CDR3 DNA sequence: TGTGCCAGCAGTTCTGTGTCCTATGGCTACACCTTC. Translating it yields CASSSVSYGYTF.

This clone was detected only a few times. The genes are TRBV4-2 and TRBJ2-5; 8 bases fit TRBD2. This CDR3 comprises 16 residues. Germline values: CDR1 LGHNA, CDR2 YNFKEQ. The V gene end was trimmed by 1 base and the J gene end by 4 bases; junction bases not matched to a gene: 8. CDR3 protein: CASSQGSGRAGETQYF. The CDR3, as DNA: TGTGCCAGCAGCCAAGGGTCCGGGAGGGCCGGAGAGACCCAGTACTTC.

This clone showed up just a few times. At the DNA level, this CDR3 is encoded by other sequences in the same sample as well. As DNA, the CDR3 is TGTGCCAGCAGCTTAGCGGGGGGCAGTGAGCAGTTCTTC. Amino acid sequence: CASSLAGGSEQFF. The chain couples TRBV7-2 to TRBJ2-1; the D call may be TRBD1 or TRBD2 (6 bases each). Trimming removed 0 bases at V and 9 bases at J, with 9 bases between. Germline V gene lookup returns CDR1 SGHTA and CDR2 FQGNSA. This CDR3 contains 13 residues.

Comment on this clone: This CDR3 is also generated by other DNA sequences in the sample. The chain uses TRBV6-5 and TRBJ1-2; 9 bases match TRBD1. This CDR3 region has 14 residues. V gave up 0 bases and J gave up 6 bases; unmatched junction bases: 2. Per the germline V gene, CDR1 is MNHEY and CDR2 is SVGAGI. CDR3 nucleotides: TGTGCCAGCAGTTACTCCGGACAGGGGAATGGCTACACCTTC. Translation: CASSYSGQGNGYTF.

This chain connects TRBV19 to TRBJ2-2; 8 positions match TRBD1. In germline, CDR1 is LNHDA, CDR2 SQIVND (reference sequence). The ends lost 7 bases at V and 7 bases at J; junction bases unmatched: 8. This CDR3 is built from 14 residues. The CDR3, as DNA: TGTGCCAGTAATGCAGGGGGCGCAAGCGGGGAGCTGTTTTTT. This gives the protein CASNAGGASGELFF.

The CDR3 spells CASSLAGSAFF. As DNA, the CDR3 is TGTGCCAGCAGCTTAGCAGGGTCAGCTTTCTTT. The chain joins TRBV7-8 to TRBJ1-1; D ambiguous. V was pared by 0 bases and J by 10 bases, with 6 bases between. The germline gives CDR1 SGHVS, CDR2 FQNEAQ. The length of the CDR3 is 11 residues.

The V and J genes are TRBV13 and TRBJ2-4; unclear D gene. The CDR3 totals 15 residues. V was clipped by 8 bases and J by 0 bases, with 14 bases between them. Germline CDR1 reads PRHDT; CDR2 reads FYEKMQ (reference sequence). CDR3 protein: CASSVEALAKNIQYF. Here the CDR3 DNA reads TGTGCCAGCTCAGTAGAAGCGTTAGCCAAAAACATTCAGTACTTC.

This clone was counted a few times. The chain links TRBV18 to TRBJ1-1; TRBD1 is a possible D gene (6 bases). This CDR3 region has 15 residues. Trimming removed 2 bases from V and 1 base from J, with 11 bases in between. Per the germline V gene, CDR1 is KGHSH and CDR2 is LQKENI. The CDR3, as DNA: TGTGCCAGCTCACCAACTTTAGGGGGGAACACTGAAGCTTTCTTT. Amino acids: CASSPTLGGNTEAFF.

There are a few counts of this clone. The chain combines TRBV7-2 with TRBJ2-3; 10 positions agree with TRBD2. V trimming: 2 bases; J trimming: 4 bases; junction bases outside the gene matches: 6. In germline, CDR1 is SGHTA, CDR2 FQGNSA. The CDR3 has 16 residues. The CDR3 spells CASSLMRAGGADTQYF. CDR3 nucleotides: TGTGCCAGCAGCTTAATGAGAGCGGGGGGGGCAGATACGCAGTATTTT.

The J gene is TRBJ2-3, the V gene TRBV10-3; the match to TRBD1 covers 9 bases. The V and J ends lost 6 bases and 3 bases, in that order; junction bases with no gene match: 7. CDR3 length: 15 amino acids. The germline gives CDR1 ENHRY, CDR2 SYGVKD. CDR3 region: CAISLTGGATDTQYF. Written as DNA, the CDR3 is TGTGCCATCAGCCTAACAGGGGGCGCGACAGATACGCAGTATTTT.

The chain employs TRBV30 and TRBJ2-7; no definite D call. The CDR3 loop spans 12 amino acids. CDR1 is GTSNPN and CDR2 is SVGIG in the germline V gene (reference sequence). Between the trimmed V and J ends, which lost 1 base and 3 bases, there was a span of 7 bases. CDR3 coding DNA: TGTGCCTGGAGTGGGCTGGACTACGAGCAGTACGTC. Its protein product is CAWSGLDYEQYV.

This clone was recorded only once. The chain has TRBV10-3 and TRBJ2-5; D uncertain. The germline V gene encodes CDR1 ENHRY and CDR2 SYGVKD. The V end lost 7 bases, the J end lost 2 bases, and 11 bases lay between the germline ends. This CDR3 contains 13 residues. The CDR3 DNA sequence: TGTGCCATCACTCGTTCGGTTCAAGAGACCCAGTACTTC. It translates to CAITRSVQETQYF.

In this sample, this clone turned up many times. The rearrangement uses TRBV18 and TRBJ1-2; no clear D. V lost 2 bases and J 2 bases, leaving 12 bases between the germline ends. CDR3 length: 15 amino acids. Looked up from germline, CDR1 is KGHSH and CDR2 is LQKENI. Here the CDR3 reads CASSPSNRPNYGYTF. Here the CDR3 DNA reads TGTGCCAGCTCACCAAGCAACAGACCAAACTATGGCTACACCTTC.

Only a few counts were recorded for this clone. The chain uses TRBV5-1 and TRBJ2-5, with unresolved D. Germline CDR1 is SGHRS and CDR2 is YFSETQ. Trimming left V 4 bases short and J 3 bases short, with 13 bases between. The CDR3 loop spans 14 amino acids. CDR3 sequence reads: CASSGIGAKETQYF. CDR3 DNA sequence: TGCGCCAGCAGCGGGATTGGTGCCAAAGAGACCCAGTACTTC.

This clone was counted a few times. The J gene is TRBJ2-3, the V gene TRBV6-5; 10 bases are shared with TRBD1. CDR3 length equals 14 residues. Germline CDR1 reads MNHEY; CDR2 reads SVGAGI. V was clipped by 8 bases and J by 4 bases; unmatched bases: 6. The CDR3 DNA sequence: TGTGCCAGCGAGACAGGGGGCGTTTCAGATACGCAGTATTTT. Protein sequence: CASETGGVSDTQYF.

This chain connects TRBV19 to TRBJ2-4; 8 positions agree with TRBD2. This CDR3 is 17 amino acids long. Germline V gene data show CDR1 as LNHDA and CDR2 as SQIVND (reference sequence). Losses at the gene ends were 4 bases for V and 0 bases for J; bases not matched to a gene: 8. The CDR3 protein is CASSTGGRLLAKNIQYF. The CDR3 bases are TGTGCCAGTAGTACGGGAGGGCGGTTACTAGCCAAAAACATTCAGTACTTC.

Regarding this clone: A read error may account for a junction end that differs from germline. This chain links TRBV7-2 with TRBJ2-3, with 7 positions matching TRBD2. The CDR3 loop spans 16 amino acids. CDR1 and CDR2 from the germline V gene are SGHTA and FQGNSA. CDR3: CASRLGGSGRTDTQYF. CDR3 nucleotides: TGTGCCAGCAGGTTAGGTGGTAGCGGGCGCACAGATACGCAGTATTTT.

The genes are TRBV10-1 and TRBJ2-3; D might be TRBD2 (6 bases). The CDR3 consists of 14 residues. CDR1 is WNHNN and CDR2 is SYGVQD in the germline V gene (reference sequence). Trimming left V 3 bases short and J 2 bases short, with 9 bases between. The CDR3 DNA reads TGCGCCAGCAGTGACGGGGGAGCCACAGATACGCAGTATTTT. Its protein is CASSDGGATDTQYF.